This passage covers 17 T cell receptor beta chains from one sample sequenced in a study of response to subunit inactivated influenza vaccine. From the RT-PCR reads, TCRdb called clonotypes with MiXCR, one entry per CDR3 protein. Among over 800,000 distinct CDR3 sequences listed, 21% were seen once. The sample was PBMCs from blood, taken 4 to 6 days after vaccination. The source of these receptors is a man aged 50 or older who received an inactivated influenza vaccine.

This clonotype was picked up a small number of times. J is TRBJ2-2 and V is TRBV12-3 or TRBV12-4; a weak D match, TRBD2 (5 bases). V dropped 6 bases and J dropped 6 bases, with 17 bases sitting between them. This CDR3 has 15 amino acids. The CDR3 DNA reads as TGTGCCAGCAGAGCGGACCCTTCGGACTCCGGGGAGCTGTTTTTT. It yields the protein CASRADPSDSGELFF.

This sequence joins TRBV27 and TRBJ1-1; D gene ambiguous. The V gene's germline CDR1 is MNHEY and CDR2 SMNVEV (reference sequence). This CDR3 region has 14 residues. Trimming removed 6 bases from V and 1 base from J, with 12 bases in between. This chain's CDR3 is CASRNSDRNTEAFF. CDR3 coding DNA: TGTGCCAGCAGAAATTCGGACCGGAACACTGAAGCTTTCTTT.

V is TRBV11-2 and J is TRBJ2-2, with D possibly being TRBD1 (6 bases). The CDR3 is 15 residues long. V lost 5 bases, J lost 0 bases, and 10 bases lay in between. Germline CDR1 and CDR2: SGHAT and FQNNGV. CDR3 DNA sequence: TGTGCCAGCAGCATGGGACACACGAACACCGGGGAGCTGTTTTTT. This sequence encodes CASSMGHTNTGELFF.

The chain uses TRBV6-5 and TRBJ2-6, with D possibly being TRBD2 (6 bases). Germline values: CDR1 MNHEY, CDR2 SVGAGI. V lost 2 bases to trimming and J lost 2 bases, with 13 bases between them. This CDR3 is 17 amino acids long. The CDR3 region is CASSYHRRGTGANVLTF. Written as DNA, the CDR3 is TGTGCCAGCAGTTACCACCGTCGGGGGACTGGGGCCAACGTCCTGACTTTC.

This clonotype came up a few times. V and J are TRBV18 and TRBJ2-1; D is undetermined. Germline CDR1 KGHSH, CDR2 LQKENI. The CDR3 has 11 amino acids. The ends were cut back, 5 bases at V and 8 bases at J, with 7 bases in the middle. This CDR3 reads CASSARDEQFF. In DNA form, the CDR3 reads TGTGCCAGCTCAGCACGTGATGAGCAGTTCTTC.

The chain is built from TRBV2 and TRBJ2-1; the D call may be TRBD1 or TRBD2 (5 bases each). CDR1 SNHLY and CDR2 FYNNEI come from the germline V gene. Trimming shortened V by 9 bases and J by 7 bases, and 16 bases separated the two germline ends. CDR3 size: 13 residues. The chain's CDR3 is CASGTQGPNEQFF. DNA of the CDR3: TGTGCCAGTGGGACCCAGGGTCCGAATGAGCAGTTCTTC.

This clonotype was counted a few times. The V and J genes are TRBV5-1 and TRBJ1-1, with D perhaps matching TRBD1 (5 bases). CDR1 is SGHRS and CDR2 is YFSETQ in the germline V gene. The CDR3 runs to 13 residues. V lost 7 bases and J lost 1, with 11 bases in between. The CDR3, as DNA: TGCGCCAGCTGGAAGGGGTCGAACACTGAAGCTTTCTTT. It translates to CASWKGSNTEAFF.

The V call is TRBV2, the J call TRBJ2-7; 8 nucleotides align to TRBD1. Germline lookup yields CDR1 SNHLY and CDR2 FYNNEI. This CDR3 comprises 15 residues. The trim removed 7 bases at V and 2 bases at J, leaving 10 bases unmatched. The DNA of the CDR3 is TGTGCCAGCACTCCACCGGGACAGGTTACCTACGAGCAGTACTTC. Translated, it gives CASTPPGQVTYEQYF.

The chain links TRBV20-1 to TRBJ2-7, with 8 positions matching TRBD2. The germline V gene encodes CDR1 DFQATT and CDR2 SNEGSKA (reference sequence). The CDR3 length is 14 residues. With 4 bases clipped from V and 2 bases from J, the junction kept 7 bases outside the gene matches. The CDR3 protein is CSANPGGATYEQYF. CDR3 nucleotides: TGCAGTGCTAACCCGGGAGGGGCGACCTACGAGCAGTACTTC.

The V call is TRBV20-1, the J call TRBJ2-5; the D is unclear. V lost 0 bases, J lost 0 bases, and 5 bases lay in between. The CDR3 has 13 residues. Germline CDR1 DFQATT, CDR2 SNEGSKA (reference sequence). CDR3 loop: CSARDWYQETQYF. In nucleotides, the CDR3 is TGCAGTGCTAGAGATTGGTACCAAGAGACCCAGTACTTC.

The J gene is TRBJ2-5, the V gene TRBV5-5; D possibly corresponds to TRBD1 (5 bases). V lost 4 bases to trimming and J lost 4 bases, with 14 bases between them. The V gene's germline CDR1 is SGHKS and CDR2 YYEKEE (reference sequence). This CDR3 has 14 residues. CDR3 sequence reads: CASSPREGVETQYF. The CDR3 coding sequence is TGTGCCAGCAGCCCAAGAGAAGGGGTAGAGACCCAGTACTTC.

This clonotype was seen more than once but under ten times. V gene TRBV20-1 combines with J gene TRBJ2-3; TRBD1 matches at 7 bases. The V and J ends lost 5 bases and 4 bases, in that order; junction bases with no gene match: 3. Germline-derived CDR1 and CDR2 are DFQATT and SNEGSKA (reference sequence). CDR3 length equals 12 residues. The CDR3 DNA follows: TGCAGTGCTTATACAGGGGCAGATACGCAGTATTTT. It specifies CSAYTGADTQYF.

This clonotype was counted many times. This chain links TRBV20-1 with TRBJ2-1; the match to TRBD2 covers 14 bases. V shed 5 bases, J shed 9 bases, and the junction held 9 bases outside the gene matches. Germline-derived CDR1 and CDR2 are DFQATT and SNEGSKA (reference sequence). CDR3 length: 15 residues. CDR3 amino acids: CSAFLAGTSGSEQFF. DNA for the CDR3: TGCAGTGCTTTTCTGGCTGGGACTAGCGGGAGTGAGCAGTTCTTC.

V and J are TRBV13 and TRBJ1-3, with D unresolved. Trimming stripped 6 bases from V and 4 bases from J, with 7 bases between. The CDR3 has 12 residues. Germline-derived CDR1 and CDR2 are PRHDT and FYEKMQ (reference sequence). The CDR3 spells CASSSFGNTIYF. The DNA of the CDR3 is TGTGCCAGCAGTTCCTTCGGAAACACCATATATTTT.

This clonotype has at least ten counts. A junction end diverges from the germline sequence, so it may reflect a read error. This chain links TRBV5-6 with TRBJ2-7; D possibly uses TRBD1 or TRBD2 (5 bases each). Germline-derived CDR1 and CDR2 are SGHDT and YYEEEE. The CDR3 extends over 13 amino acids. The CDR3 coding sequence is TGCGCCAGCAGCCTCGGGACCACCTACGAGCAGTACTTC. This encodes CASSLGTTYEQYF.

The V gene is TRBV9, the J gene TRBJ1-2, with unresolved D. Germline CDR1 is SGDLS and CDR2 is YYNGEE. CDR3 length: 15 amino acids. V was trimmed by 2 bases and J by 0 bases, leaving 11 bases between them. The CDR3 spells CASSVGPKANYGYTF. The CDR3 region has the DNA TGTGCCAGCAGCGTCGGACCGAAAGCTAACTATGGCTACACCTTC.

The V and J genes are TRBV4-3 and TRBJ2-7, with D possibly TRBD1 on 8 matching bases. There are 16 residues in the CDR3. Trimming removed 0 bases from V and 3 bases from J, with 15 bases in between. Germline V gene lookup returns CDR1 LGHNA and CDR2 YSLEER. The CDR3 region is CASSQEGGTGDYEQYF. Here the CDR3 DNA reads TGCGCCAGCAGCCAAGAGGGGGGGACAGGAGACTACGAGCAGTACTTC.